This T cell receptor beta chain was captured by sequencing in a study of cytomegalovirus exposure and HLA in healthy donors. Study outcomes and limitations: Donors were assumed by presence/absence analyses to have roughly uniform sequencing depth. Accurate prediction of HLA-A and HLA-B alleles (for most subjects) was reportedly achieved from TCR beta sequences. Most TCR sequences were seen very rarely across donors, but some public TCRs occurred in many.

This CDR3 contains 13 residues. Germline-derived CDR1 and CDR2 are MNHNY and SVGAGI (reference sequence). The V gene lost 7 bases and the J gene lost 8 bases, with 17 bases spanning the gap. The PCR employed 60 Vbeta primers together with 13 Jbeta primers. TCRdb's table, derived via immunoSEQ multiplex PCR, lists solely in-frame clones and lacks some. The sample carries 65,000 to 80,000 clones, roughly 79% recorded once. This clone has just a few counts. Its antigen is not identified. This TCR derives from a middle-aged woman in good health and CMV-seropositive. The sequenced sample consisted of PBMCs. The chain joins TRBV6-6 to TRBJ1-2; D perhaps matches TRBD1 (6 bases). CDR3 sequence: CASTQTSGDGYTF. DNA of the CDR3: TGTGCCAGCACCCAAACTTCAGGGGACGGCTACACCTTC.